This is a list of T cell receptor beta chains from one sample in a study of T cell responses to AZD1222 COVID-19 vaccine. Profiling relied on immunoSEQ multiplex PCR, and the TCRdb table lists in-frame clones only, not all of them. In the table there are around 140,000 clones, 85% to 90% of which are singletons. This specimen consisted of peripheral blood, obtained 28 days after the second AZD1222 dose. The receptor set was obtained from an adult who received the AZD1222 COVID-19 vaccine. Both conserved end residues are part of each CDR3. A D gene is named only where the DNA matches it firmly. Some rows mark clone size as missing; the rest say once, few, many or name a class of expanded clone.

v_gene: TRBV18
d_gene: NA
abundance: NA
j_gene: TRBJ1-1
CDR3aa: CASSPRGTGSAEAFF
CDR3nt: TGTGCCAGCTCTCCCAGGGGAACAGGGTCGGCTGAAGCTTTCTTT

v_gene: TRBV6-2/TRBV6-3
d_gene: NA
abundance: NA
j_gene: TRBJ2-7
CDR3aa: CASSYMGESYEQYF
CDR3nt: TGTGCCAGCAGTTACATGGGGGAGTCCTACGAGCAGTACTTC

v_gene: TRBV28
d_gene: NA
abundance: NA
j_gene: TRBJ1-2
CDR3aa: CASSRGTYGYTF
CDR3nt: TGTGCCAGCAGTAGAGGAACTTATGGCTACACCTTC

v_gene: TRBV6-5
d_gene: TRBD1
abundance: NA
j_gene: TRBJ2-3
CDR3aa: CASSPWDSSTDTQYF
CDR3nt: TGTGCCAGCAGTCCCTGGGACAGTAGCACAGATACGCAGTATTTT

v_gene: TRBV20-1
d_gene: NA
abundance: once
j_gene: TRBJ2-3
CDR3aa: CSASALRGDTQYF
CDR3nt: TGCAGTGCTAGTGCCCTACGGGGGGATACGCAGTATTTT

v_gene: TRBV24-1
d_gene: NA
abundance: NA
j_gene: TRBJ2-2
CDR3aa: CATSDFRGRELFF
CDR3nt: TGTGCCACCAGTGATTTCCGAGGCCGGGAGCTGTTTTTT

v_gene: TRBV3-1/TRBV3-2
d_gene: TRBD2
abundance: NA
j_gene: TRBJ2-5
CDR3aa: CASSTPSGTSQETQYF
CDR3nt: TGTGCCAGCAGCACCCCCTCCGGGACTAGTCAAGAGACCCAGTACTTC

v_gene: TRBV24-1
d_gene: TRBD1
abundance: NA
j_gene: TRBJ2-2
CDR3aa: CATSDPGTGNTGELFF
CDR3nt: TGTGCCACCAGTGACCCCGGGACAGGGAACACCGGGGAGCTGTTTTTT

v_gene: TRBV5-1
d_gene: TRBD1
abundance: NA
j_gene: TRBJ1-1
CDR3aa: CASSWRTGVGTEAFF
CDR3nt: TGCGCCAGCAGCTGGAGGACAGGGGTGGGCACTGAAGCTTTCTTT

v_gene: TRBV28
d_gene: NA
abundance: NA
j_gene: TRBJ2-2
CDR3aa: CASSFPERRTGELFF
CDR3nt: TGTGCCAGCAGTTTTCCCGAGAGGCGGACCGGGGAGCTGTTTTTT

v_gene: TRBV29-1
d_gene: NA
abundance: NA
j_gene: TRBJ1-1
CDR3aa: CSVEYSGRRTEAFF
CDR3nt: TGCAGCGTTGAATATTCCGGCAGGAGGACTGAAGCTTTCTTT

v_gene: TRBV29-1
d_gene: NA
abundance: NA
j_gene: TRBJ2-3
CDR3aa: CSGEGQSTDTQYF
CDR3nt: TGCAGCGGAGAAGGACAGAGCACAGATACGCAGTATTTT

v_gene: TRBV30
d_gene: NA
abundance: NA
j_gene: TRBJ1-1
CDR3aa: CAWSVAGSQQGEAFF
CDR3nt: TGTGCCTGGAGTGTGGCGGGGTCCCAACAGGGTGAAGCTTTCTTT

v_gene: TRBV10-1
d_gene: TRBD1
abundance: NA
j_gene: TRBJ2-1
CDR3aa: CASSNRGSSYNEQFF
CDR3nt: TGCGCCAGCAGCAACAGGGGAAGCTCCTACAATGAGCAGTTCTTC

v_gene: TRBV28
d_gene: NA
abundance: NA
j_gene: TRBJ2-6
CDR3aa: CASSSGLYSGANVLTF
CDR3nt: TGTGCCAGCAGTTCCGGACTGTACTCTGGGGCCAACGTCCTGACTTTC

v_gene: TRBV21-1
d_gene: NA
abundance: NA
j_gene: TRBJ2-3
CDR3aa: CASSKESMTGLITDTQYF
CDR3nt: TGTGCCAGCAGCAAAGAGTCGATGACAGGGCTCATCACAGATACGCAGTATTTT

v_gene: TRBV3-1/TRBV3-2
d_gene: NA
abundance: NA
j_gene: TRBJ1-6
CDR3aa: CASSQRGQYNSPLHF
CDR3nt: TGTGCCAGCAGCCAACGAGGACAGTATAATTCACCCCTCCACTTT

v_gene: TRBV19
d_gene: NA
abundance: few
j_gene: TRBJ1-1
CDR3aa: CASSPRTTGNTEAFF
CDR3nt: TGTGCCAGTAGTCCACGAACGACAGGGAACACTGAAGCTTTCTTT

v_gene: TRBV2
d_gene: NA
abundance: NA
j_gene: TRBJ2-4
CDR3aa: CASSEAQGRGIVQYF
CDR3nt: TGTGCCAGCAGTGAAGCCCAGGGGCGAGGGATAGTTCAGTACTTC

v_gene: TRBV20-1
d_gene: NA
abundance: NA
j_gene: TRBJ1-5
CDR3aa: CSASRAENQPQHF
CDR3nt: TGCAGTGCTAGTAGGGCGGAAAATCAGCCCCAGCATTTT

v_gene: TRBV5-1
d_gene: TRBD2
abundance: NA
j_gene: TRBJ2-3
CDR3aa: CASSRLAGLSTDTQYF
CDR3nt: TGCGCCAGCAGCAGGCTAGCGGGGCTTAGCACAGATACGCAGTATTTT

v_gene: TRBV5-1
d_gene: NA
abundance: few
j_gene: TRBJ2-3
CDR3aa: CASSLVGGADTQYF
CDR3nt: TGCGCCAGCAGCTTGGTCGGGGGCGCAGATACGCAGTATTTT

v_gene: TRBV11-2
d_gene: NA
abundance: NA
j_gene: TRBJ1-5
CDR3aa: CASSQGGNNQPQHF
CDR3nt: TGTGCCAGCAGCCAAGGGGGAAACAATCAGCCCCAGCATTTT

v_gene: TRBV4-2
d_gene: TRBD1
abundance: NA
j_gene: TRBJ1-2
CDR3aa: CASSPGNRGLYGYTF
CDR3nt: TGTGCCAGCAGCCCCGGGAACAGGGGCCTCTATGGCTACACCTTC

v_gene: TRBV5-6
d_gene: NA
abundance: NA
j_gene: TRBJ1-1
CDR3aa: CASSWGDRLDTEAFF
CDR3nt: TGTGCCAGCAGCTGGGGGGACCGCTTGGACACTGAAGCTTTCTTT

v_gene: TRBV9
d_gene: NA
abundance: NA
j_gene: TRBJ2-2
CDR3aa: CASSIRGDSNTGELFF
CDR3nt: TGTGCCAGCAGCATAAGGGGGGACAGCAACACCGGGGAGCTGTTTTTT

v_gene: TRBV7-2
d_gene: NA
abundance: NA
j_gene: TRBJ2-5
CDR3aa: CASSQDRSRPQYF
CDR3nt: TGTGCCAGCAGCCAAGACAGAAGTAGACCCCAGTACTTC

v_gene: TRBV28
d_gene: NA
abundance: NA
j_gene: TRBJ2-6
CDR3aa: CASSLARSSGANVLTF
CDR3nt: TGTGCCAGCAGTTTGGCCCGGTCCTCTGGGGCCAACGTCCTGACTTTC

v_gene: TRBV4-2
d_gene: NA
abundance: NA
j_gene: TRBJ1-6
CDR3aa: CASSQDPGRGTWSPLHF
CDR3nt: TGTGCCAGCAGCCAAGACCCGGGCCGGGGGACGTGGTCACCCCTCCACTTT